This T cell receptor (beta chain) was sequenced in a study of blood T cell dynamics during melanoma immunotherapy. Findings and caveats of the study: Among sorted CD8+ subsets, immune-effector cells had the highest clonality and cell-free DNA similarity.

CDR3 length: 13 residues. V was clipped by 1 base and J by 8 bases, with 11 bases between them. Germline-derived CDR1 and CDR2 are LNHDA and SQIVND (reference sequence). Regarding this clone: Its antigen remains unidentified.

Some clones are missing from TCRdb's copy, which holds only in-frame ones; the method was immunoSEQ multiplex PCR. Of about 13,000 clones listed, about 91% were seen once; the top ten hold roughly 0.2%. Specified time point: pre-treatment baseline. The chain recombines TRBV19 with TRBJ1-1; TRBD1 is a possible D gene (5 bases). The clonotype comes from a human donor with melanoma. This sample comprised effector memory CD8+ T cells from blood, obtained from a patient treated with checkpoint blockade. The DNA of the CDR3 is TGTGCCAGTAGTATAGGCGGGACCCCCGAAGCTTTCTTT. Amino acid sequence: CASSIGGTPEAFF.